Listed below are T cell receptor beta chains from one sample, sequenced in a study of graft-versus-host responses after intestinal transplantation. Here immunoSEQ multiplex PCR was the method, and the copy in TCRdb shows in-frame clones only, minus some. This table holds around 100,000 clones, 85% to 95% found once. Antigen specificity for these receptors is unknown. This material consisted of unstimulated CD4+ T cells sorted from spleen or lymph node cells, taken before transplant. The receptors stem from a human donor who was the organ donor for an intestinal transplant. Each CDR3 is given with its conserved first and last residue. D genes are given only for firm matches. The size field is filled for only some rows; it gives once, few, many or a size class.

d_call j_call clone_size v_call cdr3_aa cdr3_nt
- TRBJ1-2 - TRBV19 CASTHSGTLLNYGYTF TGTGCCAGTACTCACTCCGGGACCCTACTTAACTATGGCTACACCTTC
TRBD1 TRBJ2-2 - TRBV28 CASSRGLTGELFF TGTGCCAGCAGTAGGGGGCTCACCGGGGAGCTGTTTTTT
- TRBJ1-1 - TRBV5-1 CASSPGSANTEAFF TGCGCCAGCAGCCCCGGATCAGCGAACACTGAAGCTTTCTTT
- TRBJ2-3 - TRBV6-5 CASSYDSTDTQYF TGTGCCAGCAGTTACGACAGCACAGATACGCAGTATTTT
TRBD1 TRBJ2-7 few TRBV6-5 CASSYSGTDYEQYF TGTGCCAGCAGTTACTCCGGGACAGACTACGAGCAGTACTTC
- TRBJ2-7 - TRBV10-1 CASSESKGGIYEQYF TGCGCCAGCAGTGAGTCGAAAGGGGGGATCTACGAGCAGTACTTC
TRBD1 TRBJ1-2 - TRBV4-1 CASSHLTGGAHGYTF TGCGCCAGCAGCCATTTGACAGGGGGCGCCCATGGCTACACCTTC
- TRBJ1-3 - TRBV9 CASSAYTGTGNTIYF TGTGCCAGCAGCGCATATACAGGGACTGGAAACACCATATATTTT
TRBD1 TRBJ2-7 once TRBV5-4 CASSQRGQGPYEQYF TGTGCCAGCAGCCAAAGGGGACAGGGACCCTACGAGCAGTACTTC
- TRBJ2-7 few TRBV2 CASTQTVYEQYF TGTGCCAGCACCCAGACGGTATACGAGCAGTACTTC
- TRBJ1-1 - TRBV6-1 CASSDSANTEAFF TGTGCCAGCAGTGACAGTGCGAACACTGAAGCTTTCTTT
- TRBJ2-2 once TRBV9 CASSVAAALNTGELFF TGTGCCAGCAGCGTAGCGGCTGCCCTTAACACCGGGGAGCTGTTTTTT
TRBD1 TRBJ2-1 few TRBV19 CASSILDRGGNEQFF TGTGCCAGTAGCATTTTGGACAGGGGGGGAAATGAGCAGTTCTTC
TRBD1 TRBJ1-4 - TRBV14 CASSQQTGENEKLFF TGTGCCAGCAGCCAACAGACAGGGGAAAATGAAAAACTGTTTTTT
- TRBJ1-5 - TRBV6-1 CASSQTDTNQPQHF TGTGCCAGCTCGCAGACGGACACGAATCAGCCCCAGCATTTT
- TRBJ1-3 - TRBV7-9 CASSLGTAILSGNTIYF TGTGCCAGCAGCTTAGGGACCGCTATACTCTCTGGAAACACCATATATTTT
TRBD1 TRBJ1-5 - TRBV19 CASSVDRGPQPQHF TGTGCCAGTAGTGTGGACAGGGGGCCTCAGCCCCAGCATTTT
TRBD2 TRBJ2-2 - TRBV19 CASKGEREALGTGELFF TGTGCCAGTAAGGGGGAGCGGGAGGCACTTGGGACCGGGGAGCTGTTTTTT
TRBD1 TRBJ1-3 - TRBV13 CASSYDRVSGNTIYF TGTGCCAGCAGCTATGACAGGGTCTCTGGAAACACCATATATTTT
- TRBJ2-1 - TRBV4-1 CASSQVPGGDYNEQFF TGCGCCAGCAGCCAAGTCCCAGGCGGGGACTACAATGAGCAGTTCTTC
TRBD2 TRBJ2-3 - TRBV11-2 CASSAGLRIPTDTQYF TGTGCCAGCAGCGCGGGACTACGGATACCCACAGATACGCAGTATTTT
- TRBJ1-4 - TRBV4-3 CASSQGTTYEKLFF TGCGCCAGCAGCCAAGGCACTACTTATGAAAAACTGTTTTTT
- TRBJ2-1 - TRBV5-1 CASSSRTGGNEQFF TGCGCCAGCAGCTCCAGGACCGGAGGGAATGAGCAGTTCTTC
TRBD1 TRBJ2-7 - TRBV20-1 CSASWDSEQYF TGCAGTGCTAGTTGGGACAGCGAGCAGTACTTC
TRBD2 TRBJ2-7 - TRBV29-1 CSVGTSSYEQYF TGCAGCGTTGGGACTAGCTCCTACGAGCAGTACTTC
- TRBJ2-7 - TRBV6-5 CASSYFGAGSYEQYF TGTGCCAGCAGTTACTTCGGGGCCGGGTCCTACGAGCAGTACTTC
- TRBJ1-2 - TRBV25-1 CASSDSRGTGGYGYTF TGTGCCAGCAGTGATTCTCGTGGGACGGGGGGCTATGGCTACACCTTC
TRBD2 TRBJ2-7 - TRBV2 CASSEASGSYEQYF TGTGCCAGCAGTGAGGCTAGCGGGTCCTACGAGCAGTACTTC